Presented here are 4 T cell receptor beta chains from one specimen sequenced in a study of blood T cells in healthy people across ages (dated by TCRdb to the mid-2010s). The library was prepared using 5' RACE. The listed sequencing device is Illumina HiSeq 2500. A second roughly 6 to 12 cycle PCR used a sample-barcoded 5' primer and a J-beta primer mix. The raw public reads went through TCRdb reprocessing: fastp at Q25, MiXCR clone calling, in-frame beta chains kept. All rows with the same CDR3 protein become a single entry with the most common DNA and genes. Present in this sample are 1.5 million or so distinct CDR3 sequences, approximately 43% of which were seen just once. Clones ranked in the top ten supply about 4% of the sample. What was sequenced was blood. These receptors were collected from a woman between 18 and 30 years old in good health.

The V and J genes are TRBV7-2 and TRBJ2-5; D ambiguous. This CDR3 has 13 amino acids. Germline CDR1 reads SGHTA; CDR2 reads FQGNSA. Trimming left V 6 bases short and J 1 base short, with 9 bases between. The CDR3 nucleotides read TGTGCCAGCAGGGGCTTTTCCCAAGAGACCCAGTACTTC. Its protein is CASRGFSQETQYF. The full variable domain, completed using reference TRBV7-2 and TRBJ2-5, is GAGVSQSPSNKVTEKGKDVELRCDPISGHTALYWYRQSLGQGLEFLIYFQGNSAPDKSGLPSDRFSAERTGGSVSTLTIQRTQQEDSAVYLCASRGFSQETQYFGPGTRLLVL.

Here the CDR3 reads CASSYGSGNYGYTF. As DNA, the CDR3 is TGTGCCAGCAGTTACGGCAGCGGGAACTATGGCTACACCTTC. The V and J genes are TRBV6-2 or TRBV6-3 and TRBJ1-2; D is unresolved. This CDR3 is built from 14 residues. Germline V lookup: CDR1 MNHEY, CDR2 SVGEGT. With 2 bases removed from V and 2 bases from J, the gap between germline ends came to 9 bases.

This clonotype appeared once. The chain uses TRBV20-1 and TRBJ2-5, with 7 positions matching TRBD2. The length of the CDR3 is 15 residues. V was clipped by 0 bases and J by 0 bases; unmatched bases: 4. Germline CDR1 and CDR2: DFQATT and SNEGSKA (reference sequence). The CDR3 region is CSARDPSGYQETQYF. Written as DNA, the CDR3 is TGCAGTGCTAGAGATCCTAGCGGTTACCAAGAGACCCAGTACTTC.

The table lists this clonotype with a few counts. The rearrangement uses TRBV25-1 and TRBJ1-6; unclear D gene. There are 13 residues in the CDR3. Trimming cost V 4 bases and J 5 bases, with 6 bases left between them. Germline CDR1 is MGHDK and CDR2 is SYGVNS. The CDR3 sequence is CASSVRNNSPLHF. CDR3 sequence (DNA): TGTGCCAGCAGTGTCCGAAATAATTCACCCCTCCACTTT.